The 12 T cell receptor beta chains listed next were all sequenced from one sample in a study of T cells after yellow fever vaccination. TCRdb passed the 5' RACE reads through MiXCR, listing each CDR3 protein once. The sample contains 300,000 to 400,000 distinct CDR3 sequences, roughly 6.2% of which appear only once. Sequencing was performed on PBMCs, taken 5 days after the yellow fever booster vaccination. The receptors were gathered from a young man who received the YFV17D yellow fever vaccine.

This clonotype was picked up one time. No conserved phenylalanine or tryptophan is present at the end of the CDR3, so a read error is the likely explanation. The rearrangement uses TRBV20-1 and TRBJ2-7, with TRBD2 matching over 9 bases. CDR1 and CDR2 from the germline V gene are DFQATT and SNEGSKA (reference sequence). The CDR3 runs 12 residues. V shed 5 bases and J 7 bases; nucleotides not matched to a gene: 6. For the CDR3, the DNA is TGCAGTGCTGGCGGGAGGGCCTTGGAGCAGTACCTC. Residues: CSAGGRALEQYL.

This rearrangement joins TRBV5-1 to TRBJ1-4, with 9 bases identical to TRBD1. The junction had 4 bases not matched to a gene; V was cut back by 0 bases and J by 7 bases. The CDR3 length is 15 residues. Germline lookup yields CDR1 SGHRS and CDR2 YFSETQ. The CDR3 DNA sequence: TGCGCCAGCAGCTTGGACACAGGGGGCTTTGAAAAACTGTTTTTT. Amino acid sequence: CASSLDTGGFEKLFF.

This clonotype was seen a few times. The chain recombines TRBV20-1 with TRBJ2-4, with D uncertain. The germline CDR1 and CDR2 sequences are DFQATT and SNEGSKA (reference sequence). The CDR3 length is 14 residues. V shed 5 bases and J shed 0 bases, with 11 bases lying between them. The CDR3: CSAPHPLAKNIQYF. As DNA, the CDR3 is TGCAGTGCTCCTCACCCCTTAGCCAAAAACATTCAGTACTTC.

The table lists this clonotype with many counts. The J gene is TRBJ2-7, the V gene TRBV27; TRBD2 matches 12 bases. J gave up 2 bases and V 6 bases, and 2 bases lay outside the gene matches. The germline gives CDR1 MNHEY, CDR2 SMNVEV (reference sequence). This CDR3 contains 14 residues. CDR3 protein: CASRRLAGAYEQYF. As DNA, the CDR3 is TGTGCCAGCAGGAGACTAGCGGGGGCCTACGAGCAGTACTTC.

This chain uses TRBV5-4 with TRBJ1-3; weak D call: TRBD1 (5 bases). The germline V and J ends were trimmed by 3 bases and 2 bases, with 12 bases remaining between them. The CDR3 totals 15 residues. CDR1 and CDR2 (germline): SGHNT, YYREEE (reference sequence). This CDR3 reads CASSSPREPGNTIYF. CDR3 DNA sequence: TGTGCCAGCAGCTCACCCAGGGAACCTGGAAACACCATATATTTT.

This clonotype was seen more than once but under ten times. V is TRBV7-2 and J is TRBJ2-1, with 11 positions matching TRBD2. V trimming: 5 bases; J trimming: 8 bases; junction bases outside the gene matches: 11. The CDR3 runs 16 residues. Germline CDR1 is SGHTA and CDR2 is FQGNSA. CDR3 residues: CASSPSPGLAAYEQFF. For the CDR3, the DNA is TGTGCCAGCAGCCCCTCTCCGGGACTAGCGGCCTATGAGCAGTTCTTC. Full variable domain (rest looked up from reference TRBV7-2 and TRBJ2-1): GAGVSQSPSNKVTEKGKDVELRCDPISGHTALYWYRQSLGQGLEFLIYFQGNSAPDKSGLPSDRFSAERTGGSVSTLTIQRTQQEDSAVYLCASSPSPGLAAYEQFFGPGTRLTVL.

The sample holds many counts of this clonotype. V and J are TRBV6-2 or TRBV6-3 and TRBJ1-5; the match to TRBD1 covers 9 bases. V lost 6 bases, J lost 3 bases, and 6 bases stayed unmatched. The CDR3 loop spans 15 amino acids. Germline V gene lookup returns CDR1 MNHEY and CDR2 SVGEGT. The CDR3 coding sequence is TGTGCCAGCAGAACCGACAGGGGGTACAATCAGCCCCAGCATTTT. As protein: CASRTDRGYNQPQHF.

This clonotype turned up a few times. The chain carries TRBV7-3 and TRBJ2-2; D unclear. This CDR3 comprises 13 residues. The ends were cut back, 8 bases at V and 1 base at J, with 8 bases in the middle. Looked up from germline, CDR1 is SGHTA and CDR2 is FQGTGA. CDR3 DNA sequence: TGTGCCAGCCAGCGTGGGAACACCGGGGAGCTGTTTTTT. This translates into CASQRGNTGELFF.

This clonotype was observed a few times. The chain recombines TRBV3-1 with TRBJ2-3, with D possibly being TRBD2 (5 bases). With 2 bases removed from V and 5 bases from J, the gap between germline ends came to 11 bases. The CDR3 spans 14 residues. From germline, CDR1 is LGHDT and CDR2 YNNKEL (reference sequence). The CDR3 DNA is TGTGCCAGCAGCCAACGGGCCGGGGTAGATACGCAGTATTTT. Encoded protein: CASSQRAGVDTQYF.

This clonotype was observed a few times. The rearrangement joins TRBV7-9 to TRBJ1-3; D might be TRBD1 (6 bases). The CDR3 covers 16 residues. The V end lost 3 bases, the J end lost 2 bases, and 14 bases lay between the germline ends. Germline assignment: CDR1 SEHNR and CDR2 FQNEAQ (reference sequence). The CDR3 loop reads CASSFIQGAAGNTIYF. DNA of the CDR3: TGTGCCAGCAGCTTCATACAGGGCGCTGCTGGAAACACCATATATTTT.

This clonotype was seen only a few times. For the CDR3, the DNA is TGTGCCAGCATGAGAGCGGGAGGTTCCACAGATACGCAGTATTTT. Its protein product is CASMRAGGSTDTQYF. V gene TRBV12-3 or TRBV12-4 combines with J gene TRBJ2-3; 9 nucleotides agree with TRBD2. Losses at the gene ends were 7 bases for V and 2 bases for J; bases not matched to a gene: 7. The CDR3 totals 15 residues.

The count of this clonotype is one. This is likely a read error, given that the CDR3 carries no conserved phenylalanine or tryptophan at its end. The gene calls are TRBV12-3 or TRBV12-4 and TRBJ2-2; tentatively, D is TRBD2 (6 bases). The CDR3 has 14 amino acids. Trimming removed 3 bases at V and 6 bases at J, with 11 bases between. The DNA of the CDR3 is TGTGCCAGCAGTTTGGGGTCGGGGGCCGGGGAGCTGTTTTCT. It yields the protein CASSLGSGAGELFS.